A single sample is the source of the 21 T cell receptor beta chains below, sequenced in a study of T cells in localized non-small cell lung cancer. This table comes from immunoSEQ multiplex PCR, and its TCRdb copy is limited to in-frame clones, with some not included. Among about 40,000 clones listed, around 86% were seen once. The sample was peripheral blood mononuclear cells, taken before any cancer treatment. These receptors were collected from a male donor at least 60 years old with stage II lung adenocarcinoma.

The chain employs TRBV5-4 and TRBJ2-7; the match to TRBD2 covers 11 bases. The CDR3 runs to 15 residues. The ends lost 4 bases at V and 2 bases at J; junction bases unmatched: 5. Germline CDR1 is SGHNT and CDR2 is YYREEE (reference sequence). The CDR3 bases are TGTGCCAGCAGCCCGACTAGCGGGATTACCTACGAGCAGTACTTC. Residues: CASSPTSGITYEQYF.

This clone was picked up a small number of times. The CDR3 DNA reads TGCAGCGTTGGGAGACCGAACACTGAAGCTTTCTTT. This gives the protein CSVGRPNTEAFF. The V and J genes are TRBV29-1 and TRBJ1-1; D ambiguous. Deletions cut 4 bases from V and 1 base from J, with 7 bases between. The germline V gene has CDR1 SQVTM and CDR2 ANQGSEA. CDR3 length: 12 residues.

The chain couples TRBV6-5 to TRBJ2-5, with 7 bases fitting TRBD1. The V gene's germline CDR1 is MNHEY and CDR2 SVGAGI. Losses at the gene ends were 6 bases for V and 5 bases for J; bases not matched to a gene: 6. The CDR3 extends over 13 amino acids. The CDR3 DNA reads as TGTGCCAGCAGAACTACAGGGGCCGAGACCCAGTACTTC. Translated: CASRTTGAETQYF.

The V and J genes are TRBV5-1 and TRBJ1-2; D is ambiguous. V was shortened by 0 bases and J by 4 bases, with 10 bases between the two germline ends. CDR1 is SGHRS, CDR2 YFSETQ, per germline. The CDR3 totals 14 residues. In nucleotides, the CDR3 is TGCGCCAGCAGCTTGGATACGGGGTCCTATGGCTACACCTTC. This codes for CASSLDTGSYGYTF.

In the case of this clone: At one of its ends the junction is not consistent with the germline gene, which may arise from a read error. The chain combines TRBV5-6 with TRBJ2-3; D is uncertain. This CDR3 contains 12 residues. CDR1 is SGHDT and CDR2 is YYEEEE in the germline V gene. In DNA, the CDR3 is TGTGCCAGCAAAGGTAGCAAAGATACGCAGTATTTT. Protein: CASKGSKDTQYF.

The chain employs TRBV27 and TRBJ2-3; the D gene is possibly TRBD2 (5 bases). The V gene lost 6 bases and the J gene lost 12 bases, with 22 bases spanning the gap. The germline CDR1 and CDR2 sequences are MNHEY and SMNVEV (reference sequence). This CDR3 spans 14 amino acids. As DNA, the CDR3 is TGTGCCAGCAGCCGAAGCGGTTCCATGTTATCCCAGTATTTT. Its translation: CASSRSGSMLSQYF.

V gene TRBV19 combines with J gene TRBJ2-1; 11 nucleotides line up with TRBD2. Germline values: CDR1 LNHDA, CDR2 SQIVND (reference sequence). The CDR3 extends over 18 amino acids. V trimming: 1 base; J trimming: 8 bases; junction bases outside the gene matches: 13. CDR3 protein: CASSIGVWLAGGGDEQFF. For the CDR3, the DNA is TGTGCCAGTAGTATAGGCGTGTGGCTAGCGGGAGGAGGGGATGAGCAGTTCTTC.

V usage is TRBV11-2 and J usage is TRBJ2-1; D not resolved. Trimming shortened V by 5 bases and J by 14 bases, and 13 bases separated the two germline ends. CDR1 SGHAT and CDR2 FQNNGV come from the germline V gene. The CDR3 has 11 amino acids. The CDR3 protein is CASSRAFIKFF. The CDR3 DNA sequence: TGTGCCAGCAGCCGGGCTTTTATTAAGTTCTTC.

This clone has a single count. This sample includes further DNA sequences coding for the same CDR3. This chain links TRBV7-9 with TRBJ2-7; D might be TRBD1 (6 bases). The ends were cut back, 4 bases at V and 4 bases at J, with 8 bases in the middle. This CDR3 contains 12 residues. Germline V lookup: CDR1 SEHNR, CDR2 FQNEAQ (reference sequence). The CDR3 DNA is TGTGCCAGCAGCTCCCAGGGGTACGAGCAGTACTTC. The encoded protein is CASSSQGYEQYF.

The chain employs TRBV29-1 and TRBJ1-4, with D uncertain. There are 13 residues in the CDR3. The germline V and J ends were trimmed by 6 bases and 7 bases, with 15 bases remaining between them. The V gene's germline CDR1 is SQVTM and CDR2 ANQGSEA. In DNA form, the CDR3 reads TGCAGCGTCAGAGGGTTCATGGGTGAAAAACTGTTTTTT. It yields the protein CSVRGFMGEKLFF. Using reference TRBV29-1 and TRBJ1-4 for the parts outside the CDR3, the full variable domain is SAVISQKPSRDICQRGTSLTIQCQVDSQVTMMFWYRQQPGQSLTLIATANQGSEATYESGFVIDKFPISRPNLTFSTLTVSNMSPEDSSIYLCSVRGFMGEKLFFGSGTQLSVL.

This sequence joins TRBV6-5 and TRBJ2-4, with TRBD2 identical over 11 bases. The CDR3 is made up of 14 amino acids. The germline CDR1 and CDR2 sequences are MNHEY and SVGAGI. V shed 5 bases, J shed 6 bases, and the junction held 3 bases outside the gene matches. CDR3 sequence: CASSDGTSGNIQYF. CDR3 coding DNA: TGTGCCAGCAGTGACGGGACTAGCGGAAACATTCAGTACTTC.

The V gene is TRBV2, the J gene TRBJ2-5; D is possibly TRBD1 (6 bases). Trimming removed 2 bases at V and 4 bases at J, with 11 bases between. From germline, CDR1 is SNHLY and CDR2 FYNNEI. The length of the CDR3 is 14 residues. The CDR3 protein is CASSEQGRGETQYF. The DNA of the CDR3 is TGTGCCAGCAGTGAACAGGGGAGAGGAGAGACCCAGTACTTC.

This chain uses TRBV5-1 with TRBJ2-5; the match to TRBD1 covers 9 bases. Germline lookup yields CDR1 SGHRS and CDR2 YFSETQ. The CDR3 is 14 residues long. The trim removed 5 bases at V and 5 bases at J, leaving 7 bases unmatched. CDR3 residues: CASRVKGTGETQYF. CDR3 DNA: TGCGCCAGCAGGGTCAAAGGGACAGGGGAGACCCAGTACTTC.

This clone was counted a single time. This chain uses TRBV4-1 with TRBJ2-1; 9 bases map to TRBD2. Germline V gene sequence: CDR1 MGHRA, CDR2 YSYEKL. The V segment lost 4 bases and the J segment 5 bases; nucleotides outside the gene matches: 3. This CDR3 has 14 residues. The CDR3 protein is CASSPVAGDNEQFF. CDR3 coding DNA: TGCGCCAGCAGCCCGGTAGCGGGAGACAATGAGCAGTTCTTC.

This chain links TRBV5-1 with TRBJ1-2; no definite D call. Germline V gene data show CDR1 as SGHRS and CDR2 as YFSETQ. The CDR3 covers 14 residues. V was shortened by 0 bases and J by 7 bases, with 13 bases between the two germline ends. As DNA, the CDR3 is TGCGCCAGCAGCTTGGACGAGGTACGTGCTGGCTACACCTTC. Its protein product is CASSLDEVRAGYTF. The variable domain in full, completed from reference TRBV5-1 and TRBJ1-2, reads KAGVTQTPRYLIKTRGQQVTLSCSPISGHRSVSWYQQTPGQGLQFLFEYFSETQRNKGNFPGRFSGRQFSNSRSEMNVSTLELGDSALYLCASSLDEVRAGYTFGSGTRLTVV.

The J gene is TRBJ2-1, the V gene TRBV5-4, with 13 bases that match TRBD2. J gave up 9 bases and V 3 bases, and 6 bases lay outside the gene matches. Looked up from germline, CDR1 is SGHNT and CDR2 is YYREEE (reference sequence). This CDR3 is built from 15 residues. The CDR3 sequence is CASSYTSGRESEQFF. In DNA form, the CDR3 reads TGTGCCAGCAGCTACACTAGCGGGAGGGAGAGTGAGCAGTTCTTC.

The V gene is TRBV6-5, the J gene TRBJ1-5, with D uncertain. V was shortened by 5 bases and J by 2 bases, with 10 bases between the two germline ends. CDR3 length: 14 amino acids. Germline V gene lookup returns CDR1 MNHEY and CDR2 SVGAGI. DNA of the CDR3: TGTGCCAGCAGTCGGGGAGTTCGCAATCAGCCCCAGCATTTT. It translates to CASSRGVRNQPQHF.

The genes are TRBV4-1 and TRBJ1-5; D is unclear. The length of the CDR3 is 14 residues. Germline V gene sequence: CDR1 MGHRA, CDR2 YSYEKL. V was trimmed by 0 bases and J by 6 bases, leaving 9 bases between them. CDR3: CASSQDHVGQPQHF. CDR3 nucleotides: TGCGCCAGCAGCCAAGATCACGTGGGTCAGCCCCAGCATTTT.

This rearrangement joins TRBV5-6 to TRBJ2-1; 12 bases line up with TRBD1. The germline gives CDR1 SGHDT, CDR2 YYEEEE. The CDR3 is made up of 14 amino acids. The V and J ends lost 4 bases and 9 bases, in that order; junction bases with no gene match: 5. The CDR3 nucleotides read TGTGCCAGCAGCCCTTGGGACAGGGGGCGTGAGCAGTTCTTC. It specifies CASSPWDRGREQFF.

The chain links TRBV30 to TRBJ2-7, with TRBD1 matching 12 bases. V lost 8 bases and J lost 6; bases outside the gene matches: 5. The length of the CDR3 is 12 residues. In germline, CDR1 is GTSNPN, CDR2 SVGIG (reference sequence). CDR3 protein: CAGDRGLSEQYF. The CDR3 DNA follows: TGTGCCGGGGACAGGGGGCTCTCCGAGCAGTACTTC.

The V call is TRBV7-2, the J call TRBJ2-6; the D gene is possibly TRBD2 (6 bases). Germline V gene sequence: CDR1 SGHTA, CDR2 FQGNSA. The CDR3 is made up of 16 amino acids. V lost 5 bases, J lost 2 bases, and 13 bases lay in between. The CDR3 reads CASSPQGGAGANVLTF. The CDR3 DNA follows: TGTGCCAGCAGCCCACAAGGAGGGGCTGGGGCCAACGTCCTGACTTTC.